One sample yielded the 3 T cell receptor beta chains listed below, sequenced in a study of cytomegalovirus exposure and HLA in healthy donors. Use of 60 Vbeta and 13 Jbeta primers characterized the PCR. Sequencing was performed with immunoSEQ multiplex PCR; in TCRdb, only in-frame clones are kept and a portion is missing. Of over 150,000 clones listed, more than 60% are singletons. The source material was PBMCs. The receptors were gathered from a woman aged 55-70 years in good health and CMV-seropositive.

The chain joins TRBV19 to TRBJ1-5; D call uncertain. This CDR3 region has 16 residues. Per germline, CDR1 LNHDA and CDR2 SQIVND (reference sequence). V lost 3 bases and J lost 4, with 16 bases in between. CDR3 sequence reads: CASSMVLVGINQPQHF. The DNA of the CDR3 is TGTGCCAGTAGTATGGTTCTAGTCGGGATTAATCAGCCCCAGCATTTT. The variable domain in full, with the rest retrieved from reference TRBV19 and TRBJ1-5, is DGGITQSPKYLFRKEGQNVTLSCEQNLNHDAMYWYRQDPGQGLRLIYYSQIVNDFQKGDIAEGYSVSREKKESFPLTVTSAQKNPTAFYLCASSMVLVGINQPQHFGDGTRLSIL.

The chain uses TRBV7-7 and TRBJ1-2; D ambiguous. The CDR3 is made up of 14 amino acids. Germline V gene sequence: CDR1 SSHAT, CDR2 FNYEAQ (reference sequence). The germline V and J ends were trimmed by 8 bases and 0 bases, with 13 bases remaining between them. Here the CDR3 DNA reads TGTGCCAGCCTAGCAGGCCCTCCTAACTATGGCTACACCTTC. This translates into CASLAGPPNYGYTF.

The V call is TRBV6-6, the J call TRBJ2-3; 9 nucleotides align to TRBD2. The V gene's germline CDR1 is MNHNY and CDR2 SVGAGI (reference sequence). The CDR3 has 14 residues. The J segment lost 9 bases and the V segment lost 6 bases, leaving 10 bases of the junction unmatched. CDR3 coding DNA: TGTGCCAGCAGAGGAGGCGGGGGGGTAGAAACGCAGTATTTT. It yields the protein CASRGGGGVETQYF.